This T cell receptor (beta chain) was retrieved from a study of blood T cell repertoires in COVID-19. The wider study: The United States, Italy and Spain supplied acute and convalescent COVID-19 samples. The analysed material was cDNA or gDNA that came from T cells, B-cell-depleted T cells, or PBMCs.

Recruited during active infection, patients (from Seattle) were subsequently followed longitudinally. Profiled with immunoSEQ multiplex PCR; TCRdb holds only in-frame clones, not every one. The repertoire holds about 350,000 clones, 85% to 90% seen once, with more than 5.5% in the top ten. The CDR3 totals 12 residues. Trimming left V 5 bases short and J 3 bases short, with 7 bases between. The origin of this receptor is a woman in her seventies with COVID-19, enrolled during active disease. The chain uses TRBV12-3 or TRBV12-4 and TRBJ1-2, with TRBD1 as a possible D gene (6 bases). The sequencing sample was made of peripheral blood. CDR3 DNA sequence: TGTGCCAGCAGTACAGGGTACTATGGCTACACCTTC. It yields the protein CASSTGYYGYTF.